These 32 T cell receptor beta chains originate from one sample sequenced in a study of cytomegalovirus exposure and HLA in healthy donors. PCR was performed using 60 Vbeta and 13 Jbeta primers. TCRdb's copy holds only in-frame clones and misses some; the assay was immunoSEQ multiplex PCR. Of roughly 160,000 clones listed, roughly 80% were seen once; the top ten hold about 2.2%. The sample comprised PBMCs. Receptors originate from a male donor in good health and CMV-seronegative.

The CDR3 nucleotides read TGTGCCAGTAGTAAGCGGACAGGTGGAGAGACCCAGTACTTC. As protein: CASSKRTGGETQYF. The V call is TRBV19, the J call TRBJ2-5; 7 nucleotides line up with TRBD1. With V trimmed by 4 bases and J by 4 bases, 6 bases remained unmatched. The CDR3 runs to 14 residues. Germline loops: CDR1 LNHDA, CDR2 SQIVND (reference sequence).

The table lists this clone with a count of one. The gene calls are TRBV7-9 and TRBJ1-2; D remains unclear. V was pared by 6 bases and J by 2 bases, with 10 bases between. This CDR3 contains 13 residues. CDR1 is SEHNR and CDR2 is FQNEAQ in the germline V gene (reference sequence). CDR3 in amino acids: CASSPDNNYGYTF. CDR3 DNA: TGTGCCAGCAGTCCAGACAACAACTATGGCTACACCTTC.

This clone has a handful of counts. DNA of the CDR3: TGTGCCACCAGCAGAGATCTCTTAGCACCAGATACGCAGTATTTT. Its protein product is CATSRDLLAPDTQYF. The chain is built from TRBV15 and TRBJ2-3; no clear D gene. This CDR3 is 15 amino acids long. Germline assignment: CDR1 LNHNV and CDR2 YYDKDF (reference sequence). V shed 0 bases and J shed 4 bases, with 11 bases lying between them.

This rearrangement joins TRBV6-1 to TRBJ1-5; D unclear. Germline V gene sequence: CDR1 MNHNS, CDR2 SASEGT. The V and J ends lost 1 base and 6 bases respectively, with 10 bases between them. The CDR3 totals 14 residues. The CDR3 region is CASSEGHLFQPQHF. DNA of the CDR3: TGTGCCAGCAGTGAAGGGCATTTGTTTCAGCCCCAGCATTTT.

The V and J genes are TRBV5-5 and TRBJ1-5, with 7 nucleotides matching TRBD1. This CDR3 spans 15 amino acids. Per germline, CDR1 SGHKS and CDR2 YYEKEE (reference sequence). V shed 4 bases, J shed 0 bases, and the junction held 4 bases outside the gene matches. CDR3 loop: CASSTGVFSNQPQHF. In nucleotides, the CDR3 is TGTGCCAGCAGCACAGGGGTCTTTAGCAATCAGCCCCAGCATTTT.

The genes are TRBV5-4 and TRBJ2-7, with D possibly TRBD1 on 6 matching bases. The V and J ends lost 4 bases and 5 bases respectively, with 10 bases between them. The germline V gene encodes CDR1 SGHNT and CDR2 YYREEE (reference sequence). The CDR3 extends over 12 amino acids. As DNA, the CDR3 is TGTGCCAGCAGCAAGACAGGAGACGAGCAGTACTTC. It encodes CASSKTGDEQYF.

V is TRBV7-9 and J is TRBJ2-5; D is ambiguous. Trimming shortened V by 3 bases and J by 0 bases, and 5 bases separated the two germline ends. The CDR3 spans 13 residues. Germline V gives CDR1 SEHNR, CDR2 FQNEAQ (reference sequence). CDR3 residues: CASSLRNQETQYF. The CDR3 nucleotides are TGTGCCAGCAGCTTGCGGAACCAAGAGACCCAGTACTTC.

This sequence joins TRBV6-6 and TRBJ2-2; TRBD2 matches at 13 bases. Trimming at V came to 6 bases and at J to 7 bases, leaving 5 bases not matched to a gene. The V gene's germline CDR1 is MNHNY and CDR2 SVGAGI (reference sequence). The CDR3 consists of 15 residues. The CDR3 loop reads CASSTSGGAVGELFF. The CDR3 coding sequence is TGTGCCAGCAGCACTAGCGGGGGGGCCGTCGGGGAGCTGTTTTTT.

The V gene is TRBV4-1, the J gene TRBJ1-1, with TRBD1 identical over 7 bases. Germline CDR1 is MGHRA and CDR2 is YSYEKL. The length of the CDR3 is 15 residues. With 3 bases clipped from V and 0 bases from J, the junction kept 4 bases outside the gene matches. The CDR3 nucleotides read TGCGCCAGCAGCCACAGGACAGGAATGAACACTGAAGCTTTCTTT. Amino acid sequence: CASSHRTGMNTEAFF.

The J gene is TRBJ2-3, the V gene TRBV11-2; 8 nucleotides match TRBD2. The CDR3 length is 14 residues. Per the germline V gene, CDR1 is SGHAT and CDR2 is FQNNGV. The J segment lost 1 base and the V segment lost 6 bases, leaving 3 bases of the junction unmatched. CDR3 amino acids: CASSHGGGTDTQYF. CDR3 in DNA: TGTGCCAGCAGTCACGGGGGGGGCACAGATACGCAGTATTTT. Looking up the rest from reference TRBV11-2 and TRBJ2-3 gives the full variable domain: EAGVAQSPRYKIIEKRQSVAFWCNPISGHATLYWYQQILGQGPKLLIQFQNNGVVDDSQLPKDRFSAERLKGVDSTLKIQPAKLEDSAVYLCASSHGGGTDTQYFGPGTRLTVL.

The chain has TRBV7-8 and TRBJ1-1; tentatively, D is TRBD1 (6 bases). Germline CDR1 reads SGHVS; CDR2 reads FQNEAQ. This CDR3 region has 16 residues. Between the trimmed V and J ends, which lost 1 base and 5 bases, there was a span of 17 bases. The CDR3 loop is CASSLVGGTIRTEAFF. The CDR3 DNA sequence: TGTGCCAGCAGCTTAGTAGGTGGGACAATACGGACTGAAGCTTTCTTT.

The rearrangement links TRBV6-1 to TRBJ1-5; D ambiguous. CDR3 length: 16 residues. Germline loops: CDR1 MNHNS, CDR2 SASEGT. Trimming cost V 3 bases and J 0 bases, with 12 bases left between them. The CDR3 DNA follows: TGTGCCAGCAGTGAGCGCGCGGGGTATAGCAATCAGCCCCAGCATTTT. This translates into CASSERAGYSNQPQHF.

This chain joins TRBV9 and TRBJ1-1; no clear D gene. The germline CDR1 and CDR2 sequences are SGDLS and YYNGEE. The V gene lost 1 base and the J gene lost 5 bases, with 18 bases spanning the gap. The CDR3 contains 16 residues. DNA for the CDR3: TGTGCCAGCAGCGTAAGGCCGGTAATGACGGGGACTGAAGCTTTCTTT. Its translation is CASSVRPVMTGTEAFF.

V is TRBV6-5 and J is TRBJ2-7, with TRBD2 matching 7 bases. CDR1 MNHEY and CDR2 SVGAGI come from the germline V gene. The CDR3 loop spans 12 amino acids. V lost 7 bases and J lost 6; bases outside the gene matches: 6. The CDR3 region is CASTETGGEQYF. The CDR3, as DNA: TGTGCCAGCACTGAGACGGGGGGCGAGCAGTACTTC.

The rearrangement joins TRBV5-8 to TRBJ1-4, with TRBD1 as a possible D gene (6 bases). The CDR3 is 17 amino acids. V shed 7 bases and J shed 1 base, with 20 bases lying between them. Germline-derived CDR1 and CDR2 are SGHTS and YDEGEE. The DNA for the CDR3 is TGTGCCAGCTCACCCGGACAGAATACTAGAACTAATGAAAAACTGTTTTTT. Protein sequence: CASSPGQNTRTNEKLFF.

The rearrangement links TRBV5-1 to TRBJ2-3; 9 nucleotides align to TRBD2. Germline V CDR1 and CDR2: SGHRS, YFSETQ. This CDR3 is 16 amino acids long. V dropped 5 bases and J dropped 1; count of bases not matched to a gene: 8. CDR3 residues: CASSPGPSGGTDTQYF. The CDR3 DNA sequence: TGCGCCAGCAGTCCAGGCCCTAGCGGGGGCACAGATACGCAGTATTTT.

This clone was recorded once. V usage is TRBV9 and J usage is TRBJ1-4, with D possibly TRBD1 on 6 matching bases. The CDR3 has 14 amino acids. V dropped 4 bases and J dropped 4 bases, with 11 bases sitting between them. The germline gives CDR1 SGDLS, CDR2 YYNGEE. In DNA form, the CDR3 reads TGTGCCAGCAGCCCTAGGACAGATAATGAAAAACTGTTTTTT. Translating gives CASSPRTDNEKLFF.

This clone was counted a single time. The DNA for the CDR3 is TGTGCCAGCAACCCCAGGACTAGCGGGGCGAAGACCCAGTACTTC. Translated: CASNPRTSGAKTQYF. The rearrangement links TRBV2 to TRBJ2-5, with 12 bases aligning to TRBD2. Per germline, CDR1 SNHLY and CDR2 FYNNEI. The J segment lost 6 bases and the V segment lost 7 bases, leaving 9 bases of the junction unmatched. This CDR3 contains 15 residues. Together with reference TRBV2 and TRBJ2-5, the CDR3 gives the full variable domain: EPEVTQTPSHQVTQMGQEVILRCVPISNHLYFYWYRQILGQKVEFLVSFYNNEISEKSEIFDDQFSVERPDGSNFTLKIRSTKLEDSAMYFCASNPRTSGAKTQYFGPGTRLLVL.

The table lists this clone with a count of one. The J gene is TRBJ2-7, the V gene TRBV6-5, with TRBD1 identical over 8 bases. The germline V gene encodes CDR1 MNHEY and CDR2 SVGAGI. CDR3 length equals 13 residues. The junction had 3 bases not matched to a gene; V was cut back by 5 bases and J by 3 bases. In DNA form, the CDR3 reads TGTGCCAGCAGTCCGGGACAGGTCTACGAGCAGTACTTC. Amino acid sequence: CASSPGQVYEQYF.

This clone was detected a few times. V gene TRBV4-1 combines with J gene TRBJ2-1; 8 bases match TRBD2. Germline V gene lookup returns CDR1 MGHRA and CDR2 YSYEKL. The CDR3 covers 14 residues. Trimming took 1 base from V and 9 from J; bases not matched to a gene: 5. CDR3 in amino acids: CASSQVSGLGEQFF. In nucleotides, the CDR3 is TGCGCCAGCAGCCAAGTCTCGGGACTAGGTGAGCAGTTCTTC.

The genes are TRBV4-2 and TRBJ2-3; 7 bases fit TRBD2. V lost 1 base and J lost 4; bases outside the gene matches: 5. The CDR3 runs 15 residues. Germline CDR1 and CDR2: LGHNA and YNFKEQ. The CDR3 spells CASSQAAAGADTQYF. The CDR3 bases are TGTGCCAGCAGCCAAGCAGCGGCGGGGGCAGATACGCAGTATTTT.

This clone was counted a few times. The CDR3 DNA is TGTGCCAGCAGGATAGACAGGGGATACAATGAGCAGTTCTTC. This encodes CASRIDRGYNEQFF. The rearrangement links TRBV6-1 to TRBJ2-1, with 8 positions matching TRBD1. After removal of 6 bases from V and 4 bases from J, the junction contained 5 bases not matched to a gene. CDR1 is MNHNS and CDR2 is SASEGT in the germline V gene. The CDR3 consists of 14 residues.

This clone was counted a few times. This rearrangement joins TRBV6-6 to TRBJ2-5; D ambiguous. The V end was cut by 0 bases, the J end by 7 bases, with 12 bases between. Germline CDR1 and CDR2: MNHNY and SVGAGI (reference sequence). This CDR3 region has 14 residues. This chain's CDR3 is CASSYSGLSGTQYF. The CDR3 region has the DNA TGTGCCAGCAGTTACTCGGGCCTCTCAGGGACCCAGTACTTC.

The chain has TRBV4-1 and TRBJ2-7; 9 bases match TRBD1. Germline trimming cut 1 base from V and 4 bases from J; bases unmatched to any gene: 8. Per germline, CDR1 MGHRA and CDR2 YSYEKL. The CDR3 has 16 residues. The chain's CDR3 is CASSQGPGQGIYEQYF. The CDR3 nucleotides are TGCGCCAGCAGCCAAGGGCCGGGACAGGGAATTTACGAGCAGTACTTC.

The genes are TRBV5-1 and TRBJ1-2, with 7 bases that match TRBD1. CDR1 and CDR2 from the germline V gene are SGHRS and YFSETQ. J lost 4 bases, V lost 3 bases, and 6 bases had no gene match. This CDR3 has 14 amino acids. CDR3 in DNA: TGCGCCAGCAGCTCACCGGGACAGAGCTATGGCTACACCTTC. Its translation: CASSSPGQSYGYTF.

The V call is TRBV9, the J call TRBJ2-5; 7 bases are a match to TRBD1. The CDR3 is 17 residues long. Germline CDR1 and CDR2: SGDLS and YYNGEE. V lost 2 bases and J lost 2; bases outside the gene matches: 12. CDR3 coding DNA: TGTGCCAGCAGCGTTGAGGGGGCGACACTACTTCAAGAGACCCAGTACTTC. Translated: CASSVEGATLLQETQYF.

The rearrangement joins TRBV7-6 to TRBJ2-2; D gene unclear. Germline CDR1 SGHVS, CDR2 FNYEAQ. CDR3 length: 14 amino acids. V dropped 5 bases and J dropped 2 bases, with 9 bases sitting between them. CDR3 sequence (DNA): TGTGCCAGCAGCCATGCACAAAACACCGGGGAGCTGTTTTTT. Its translation is CASSHAQNTGELFF.

V usage is TRBV7-9 and J usage is TRBJ1-2; D unresolved. The CDR3 loop spans 15 amino acids. Germline CDR1 and CDR2: SEHNR and FQNEAQ (reference sequence). V lost 0 bases and J lost 7, with 15 bases in between. The DNA for the CDR3 is TGTGCCAGCAGCTTAGCCGGCAGAGACTATGGTGGCTACACCTTC. Its protein product is CASSLAGRDYGGYTF.

The J gene is TRBJ1-2, the V gene TRBV7-8; D unclear. The CDR3 has 16 amino acids. With 1 base removed from V and 2 bases from J, the gap between germline ends came to 14 bases. The germline gives CDR1 SGHVS, CDR2 FQNEAQ. The DNA of the CDR3 is TGTGCCAGCAGCTTAGAGAGAGGGAGGGCCAACTATGGCTACACCTTC. The encoded protein is CASSLERGRANYGYTF.

The rearrangement joins TRBV15 to TRBJ2-7; D possibly corresponds to TRBD1 (6 bases). Trimming removed 0 bases at V and 6 bases at J, with 12 bases between. Germline values: CDR1 LNHNV, CDR2 YYDKDF (reference sequence). The length of the CDR3 is 14 residues. CDR3 residues: CATSRETGLSEQYF. The DNA of the CDR3 is TGTGCCACCAGCAGAGAAACAGGGTTGTCCGAGCAGTACTTC.

J is TRBJ1-3 and V is TRBV27, with TRBD1 as a possible D gene (6 bases). The CDR3 length is 16 residues. The V and J ends lost 5 bases and 0 bases respectively, with 14 bases between them. Germline CDR1 MNHEY, CDR2 SMNVEV (reference sequence). CDR3 DNA sequence: TGTGCCAGCAGTAACCTGGGGGCCCCCTCTGGAAACACCATATATTTT. It specifies CASSNLGAPSGNTIYF.

The V gene is TRBV7-9, the J gene TRBJ1-2, with TRBD1 identical over 8 bases. Germline trimming cut 5 bases from V and 5 bases from J; bases unmatched to any gene: 4. Germline V gene lookup returns CDR1 SEHNR and CDR2 FQNEAQ (reference sequence). The CDR3 totals 13 residues. The CDR3 DNA is TGTGCCAGCAGCCGCACAGGGGGATATGGCTACACCTTC. Translated, it gives CASSRTGGYGYTF.